This T cell receptor (beta chain) was identified during a study of shared clonotypes between healthy human individuals. Germline trimming cut 3 bases from V and 3 bases from J; bases unmatched to any gene: 3. Germline V lookup: CDR1 KGHSH, CDR2 LQKENI. The CDR3 spans 16 residues. Sequenced by immunoSEQ multiplex PCR; TCRdb stores in-frame clones only, minus some. Among 730,000 or so clones listed, approximately 75% were seen once. V and J are TRBV18 and TRBJ1-4, with 11 bases matching TRBD1. The source material was memory CD4+ T cells sorted from blood. Subset in this sample: CD45RA-negative fraction. The origin of this receptor is a woman between 25 and 40 years old in good health. Here the CDR3 DNA reads TGTGCCAGCTCACCTTGGACAGGGGGCCCTAATGAAAAACTGTTTTTT. It yields the protein CASSPWTGGPNEKLFF.